This T cell receptor beta chain was observed in a study of blood T cell repertoires in COVID-19. The wider study: COVID-19 samples, acute and convalescent, were from the United States, Italy and Spain. Sources were T cells, B-cell-depleted T cells, or PBMCs; the material itself was cDNA or gDNA.

With 4 bases clipped from V and 6 bases from J, the junction kept 5 bases outside the gene matches. CDR1 SGHDT and CDR2 YYEEEE come from the germline V gene. The CDR3 runs to 14 residues. Original processing methods: How many nucleated cells were present was estimated from reference gene primer amplification. The data were produced by immunoSEQ multiplex PCR, yet TCRdb's version contains in-frame clones alone and is incomplete. Clonal size and the V and J genes are those of that table, whereas D and trimming came from the DNA. The sample lists roughly 96,000 clones; 82% were seen once. This receptor was taken from an elderly man with acute or convalescent COVID-19. The V and J genes are TRBV5-6 and TRBJ1-4; 8 bases match TRBD1. Sequencing was performed on peripheral blood. The CDR3 sequence: CASSTGQEDEKLFF. The CDR3 DNA reads as TGTGCCAGCAGCACGGGACAGGAGGATGAAAAACTGTTTTTT.